This TCR beta chain was identified during a study of OX40 agonist ivuxolimab in advanced cancers. Turning to the study itself: The mean age was approximately 56 years, ranging from 23 to 79, with approximately 83% of participants male.

V lost 3 bases to trimming and J lost 2 bases, with 11 bases between them. CDR1 and CDR2 (germline): SGDLS, YYNGEE. The CDR3 sequence is 14 residues long. Here immunoSEQ multiplex PCR was the method, and the copy in TCRdb shows in-frame clones only, minus some. The sample consists of around 80,000 clones, 90% to 95% of them appearing once. The receptor comes from an adult with an advanced solid tumor such as melanoma, head and neck, liver or kidney cancer. The source material was CD4+ or CD8+ T cells sorted from blood, sampled in a trial of the OX40 agonist ivuxolimab. This chain uses TRBV9 with TRBJ1-2; TRBD1 might be the D (5 bases). The CDR3 loop reads CASSAFDSNYGYTF. The CDR3 bases are TGTGCCAGCAGCGCCTTCGACAGCAACTATGGCTACACCTTC.